This record covers a single T cell receptor (beta chain). Original processing methods: Reference gene primer amplification gave estimated nucleated cell counts. Method: immunoSEQ multiplex PCR; TCRdb's copy keeps in-frame clones and lacks some. D and trimming come from the DNA, and the V and J calls and clone size come from that table. The sample includes 200,000 to 250,000 clones, 90% to 95% of them seen just once. V dropped 6 bases and J dropped 8; count of bases not matched to a gene: 11. The CDR3 sequence is 14 residues long. Germline CDR1 reads MDHEN; CDR2 reads SYDVKM. Assignments of participants to cohorts depended upon their own reported clinical history. The data derive from a study of blood T cell repertoires in COVID-19.

This sequence originates from a woman between 18 and 29 years old who had recovered from COVID-19. The chain employs TRBV28 and TRBJ1-2; 8 bases fit TRBD1. The sample taken for sequencing was PBMCs or T cells enriched from blood (not recorded which). As DNA, the CDR3 is TGTGCCAGCAGCCCCCGGACAGGGCGAGAAGGCTACACCTTC. As protein: CASSPRTGREGYTF.